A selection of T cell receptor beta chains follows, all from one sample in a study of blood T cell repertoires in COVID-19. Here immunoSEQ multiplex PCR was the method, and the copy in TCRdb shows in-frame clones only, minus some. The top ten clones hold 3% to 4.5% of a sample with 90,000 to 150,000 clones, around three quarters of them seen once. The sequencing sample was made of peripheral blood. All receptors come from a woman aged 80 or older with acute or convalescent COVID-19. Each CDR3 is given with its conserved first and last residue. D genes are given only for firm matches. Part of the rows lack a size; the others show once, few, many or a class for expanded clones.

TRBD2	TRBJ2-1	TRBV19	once	CASTMGLAGGGSYNEQFF	TGTGCCAGTACCATGGGACTAGCGGGAGGAGGATCCTACAATGAGCAGTTCTTC
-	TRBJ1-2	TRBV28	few	CASSSTGIANYGYTF	TGTGCCAGCAGTTCAACAGGGATAGCTAACTATGGCTACACCTTC
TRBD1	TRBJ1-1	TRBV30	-	CAWEKGQYTEAFF	TGTGCCTGGGAAAAGGGACAGTACACTGAAGCTTTCTTT
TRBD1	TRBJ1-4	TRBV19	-	CASRDRGAEKLFF	TGTGCCAGCCGAGACAGGGGAGCTGAAAAACTGTTTTTT
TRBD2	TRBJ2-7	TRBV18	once	CASSPSGRAQTEQYF	TGTGCCAGCTCACCAAGCGGGAGGGCCCAAACCGAGCAGTACTTC
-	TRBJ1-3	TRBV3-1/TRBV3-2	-	CASSQVLSSGNTIYF	TGTGCCAGCAGCCAAGTACTGAGCTCTGGAAACACCATATATTTT
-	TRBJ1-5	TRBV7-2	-	CASSLAGTLNQPQHF	TGTGCCAGCAGCTTAGCCGGGACTCTTAATCAGCCCCAGCATTTT
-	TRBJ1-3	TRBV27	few	CASRPLGESGNTIYF	TGTGCCAGCAGACCCCTGGGAGAGTCTGGAAACACCATATATTTT
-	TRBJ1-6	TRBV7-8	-	CASSLQVSNSPLHF	TGTGCCAGCAGCCTCCAGGTCTCGAATTCACCCCTCCACTTT
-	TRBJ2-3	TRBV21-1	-	CASRPNRGNGTDTQYF	TGTGCCAGCAGACCCAACAGGGGAAATGGCACAGATACGCAGTATTTT
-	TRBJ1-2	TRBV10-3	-	CAISTTGTYGYTF	TGTGCCATCAGTACGACAGGAACCTATGGCTACACCTTC
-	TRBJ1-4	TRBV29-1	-	CSVEKQGEKLFF	TGCAGCGTTGAGAAGCAGGGTGAAAAACTGTTTTTT
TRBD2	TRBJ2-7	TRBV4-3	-	CASSQDSGGALSYEQYF	TGCGCCAGCAGCCAAGATTCCGGGGGGGCTCTGTCCTACGAGCAGTACTTC
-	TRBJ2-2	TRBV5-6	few	CASSYSPGELFF	TGTGCCAGCAGCTATAGCCCCGGGGAGCTGTTTTTT
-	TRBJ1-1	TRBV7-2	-	CASRPRRSGQSSEAFF	TGTGCCAGCAGGCCTCGCCGTTCGGGACAATCTTCTGAAGCTTTCTTT
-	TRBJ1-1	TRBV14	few	CASSQVAVLGTEAFF	TGTGCCAGCAGCCAAGTGGCGGTCTTGGGCACTGAAGCTTTCTTT
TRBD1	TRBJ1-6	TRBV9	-	CASSFSQGEGSPLHF	TGTGCCAGCAGCTTTTCCCAGGGGGAAGGTTCACCCCTCCACTTT
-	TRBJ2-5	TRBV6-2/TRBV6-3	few	CASSAGEETQYF	TGTGCCAGCAGTGCCGGGGAAGAGACCCAGTACTTC
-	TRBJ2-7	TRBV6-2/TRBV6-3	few	CASSSQTDAYEQYF	TGTGCCAGCAGTTCACAGACCGATGCCTACGAGCAGTACTTC
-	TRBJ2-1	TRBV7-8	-	CASSFSPGSRYNEQFF	TGTGCCAGCAGCTTTTCTCCCGGGAGTAGGTACAATGAGCAGTTCTTC